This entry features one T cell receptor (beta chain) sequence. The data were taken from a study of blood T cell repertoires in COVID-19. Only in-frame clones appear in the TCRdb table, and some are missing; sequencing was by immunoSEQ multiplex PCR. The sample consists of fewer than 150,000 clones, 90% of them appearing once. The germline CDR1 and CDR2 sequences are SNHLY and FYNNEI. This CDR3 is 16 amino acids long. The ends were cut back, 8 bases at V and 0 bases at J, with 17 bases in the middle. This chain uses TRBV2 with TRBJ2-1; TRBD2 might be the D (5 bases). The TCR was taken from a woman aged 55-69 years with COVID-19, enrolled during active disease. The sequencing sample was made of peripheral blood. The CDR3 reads CASPNGIGRSYNEQFF. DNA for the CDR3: TGTGCCAGCCCGAACGGGATAGGTCGCTCCTACAATGAGCAGTTCTTC.